This note documents a single T cell receptor beta chain sequence. The V gene end was trimmed by 7 bases and the J gene end by 8 bases; junction bases not matched to a gene: 5. Per germline, CDR1 SNHLY and CDR2 FYNNEI. This CDR3 contains 12 residues. These data belong to a study of blood T cell repertoires in COVID-19. The protocol was immunoSEQ multiplex PCR, while the TCRdb copy is restricted to in-frame clones and leaves out a portion. Of 80,000 to 130,000 clones listed, 65% to 90% are singletons. This chain links TRBV2 with TRBJ1-2, with 9 bases that match TRBD1. Sequencing was done on a sample of PBMCs or T cells enriched from blood (not recorded which). This receptor was obtained from a woman aged 50 to 60 who had recovered from COVID-19. The CDR3: CASTGQGGGYTF. DNA of the CDR3: TGTGCCAGCACGGGACAGGGAGGAGGCTACACCTTC.